This T cell receptor beta chain stems from a study of T cells in Graves' hyperthyroidism and ophthalmopathy. This clonotype was counted many times. Those patients with uncontrolled infection, other autoimmune disease, pregnancy or lactation were excluded. RNA transcripts gave rise to amplified TCR beta CDR3 regions. First-round RT-PCR targeting the TCR CDR3 was performed with the HTBI primer set. From the multiplex PCR reads, TCRdb called clonotypes with MiXCR, one entry per CDR3 protein. Of fewer than 600,000 distinct CDR3 sequences listed, 14% are singletons. In germline, CDR1 is MNHEY, CDR2 SVGEGT. This CDR3 has 14 amino acids. V lost 4 bases to trimming and J lost 4 bases; unmatched junction nucleotides: 2.

The material sequenced was blood. This chain connects TRBV6-2 or TRBV6-3 to TRBJ2-7; the match to TRBD2 covers 12 bases. The TCR sequence derives from a woman aged 18-30 years with Graves' hyperthyroidism. CDR3 region: CASSSGLAGYEQYF. CDR3 in DNA: TGTGCCAGCAGTTCTGGACTAGCGGGGTACGAGCAGTACTTC.